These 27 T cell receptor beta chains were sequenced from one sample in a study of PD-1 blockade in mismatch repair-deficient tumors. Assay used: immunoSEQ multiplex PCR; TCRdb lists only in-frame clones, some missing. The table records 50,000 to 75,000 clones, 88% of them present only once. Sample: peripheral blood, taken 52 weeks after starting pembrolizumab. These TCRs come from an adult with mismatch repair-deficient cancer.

The CDR3 region is CASSLGGEQFF. The DNA of the CDR3 is TGTGCCAGCAGCTTAGGGGGTGAGCAGTTCTTC. The rearrangement joins TRBV7-9 to TRBJ2-1, with D uncertain. Per germline, CDR1 SEHNR and CDR2 FQNEAQ (reference sequence). CDR3 length: 11 amino acids. V dropped 1 base and J dropped 9 bases, with 4 bases sitting between them.

CDR3 amino acids: CASSQSRTGNTIYF. The DNA for the CDR3 is TGCGCCAGCAGCCAAAGCAGAACTGGAAACACCATATATTTT. V and J are TRBV4-1 and TRBJ1-3, with unresolved D. Germline V gives CDR1 MGHRA, CDR2 YSYEKL. CDR3 length: 14 residues. Trimming removed 2 bases from V and 2 bases from J, with 7 bases in between.

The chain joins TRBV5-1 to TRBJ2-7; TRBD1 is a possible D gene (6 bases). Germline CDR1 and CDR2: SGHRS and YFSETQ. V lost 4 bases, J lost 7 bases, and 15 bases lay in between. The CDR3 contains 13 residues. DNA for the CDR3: TGCGCCAGCAGCGCGTCCACAGGGTGGGAGCAGTACTTC. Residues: CASSASTGWEQYF.

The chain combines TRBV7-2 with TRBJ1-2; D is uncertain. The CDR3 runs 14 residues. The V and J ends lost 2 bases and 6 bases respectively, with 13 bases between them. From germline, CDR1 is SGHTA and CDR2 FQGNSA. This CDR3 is CASSLLDQPNGYTF. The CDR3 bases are TGTGCCAGCAGCTTATTGGACCAGCCAAATGGCTACACCTTC.

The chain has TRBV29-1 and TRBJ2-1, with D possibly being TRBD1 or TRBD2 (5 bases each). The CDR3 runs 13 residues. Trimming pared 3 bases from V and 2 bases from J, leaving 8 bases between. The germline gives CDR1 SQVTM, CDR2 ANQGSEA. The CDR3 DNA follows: TGCAGCGTTGACCGGGGCCCCTACAATGAGCAGTTCTTC. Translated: CSVDRGPYNEQFF.

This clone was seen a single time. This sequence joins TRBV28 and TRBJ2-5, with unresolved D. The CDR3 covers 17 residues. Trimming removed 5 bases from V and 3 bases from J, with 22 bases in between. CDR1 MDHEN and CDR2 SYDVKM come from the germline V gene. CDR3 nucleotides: TGTGCCAGCAGTACGCTAGTAAAGGCTAGTCGCGAAGAGACCCAGTACTTC. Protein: CASSTLVKASREETQYF.

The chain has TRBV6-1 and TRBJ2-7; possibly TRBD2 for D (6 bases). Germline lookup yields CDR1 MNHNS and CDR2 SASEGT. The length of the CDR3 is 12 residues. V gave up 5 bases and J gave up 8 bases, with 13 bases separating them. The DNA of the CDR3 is TGTGCCAGCAGTAGGGGAGCGGGTAAGCAGTACTTC. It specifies CASSRGAGKQYF.

The CDR3, as DNA: TGTGCCAGAAGCTTGGGTGAAGCGGCCCAAGAGACCCAGTACTTC. This translates into CARSLGEAAQETQYF. The V gene is TRBV5-3, the J gene TRBJ2-5, with a tentative D call TRBD2 (5 bases). Being an ORF, TRBV5-3 has a function that is uncertain. The germline V and J ends were trimmed by 0 bases and 1 base, with 10 bases remaining between them. This CDR3 is built from 15 residues.

The CDR3, as DNA: TGTGCCAGTAGTCCCGCAGAAGGGGGGAACTACGAGCAGTACTTC. It codes for CASSPAEGGNYEQYF. The chain combines TRBV19 with TRBJ2-7; D tentatively reads TRBD1 or TRBD2 (6 bases each). Germline CDR1 LNHDA, CDR2 SQIVND (reference sequence). This CDR3 has 15 amino acids. Trimming stripped 5 bases from V and 3 bases from J, with 17 bases between.

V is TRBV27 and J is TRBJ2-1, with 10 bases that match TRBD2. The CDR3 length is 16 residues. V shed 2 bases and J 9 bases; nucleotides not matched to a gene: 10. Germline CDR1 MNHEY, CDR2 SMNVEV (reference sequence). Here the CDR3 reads CASSLLEPSGSGEQFF. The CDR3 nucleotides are TGTGCCAGCAGTTTACTGGAGCCTAGCGGGAGTGGTGAGCAGTTCTTC.

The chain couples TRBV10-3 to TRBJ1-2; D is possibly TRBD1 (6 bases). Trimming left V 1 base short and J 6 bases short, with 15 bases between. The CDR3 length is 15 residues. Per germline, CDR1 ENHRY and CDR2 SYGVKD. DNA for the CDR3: TGTGCCATCAGTGAGTTCGGGGGGCTAAGAAATGGCTACACCTTC. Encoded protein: CAISEFGGLRNGYTF.

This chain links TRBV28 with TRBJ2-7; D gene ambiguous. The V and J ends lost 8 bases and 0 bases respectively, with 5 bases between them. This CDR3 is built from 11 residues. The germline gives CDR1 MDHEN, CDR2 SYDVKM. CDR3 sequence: CASGDSYEQYF. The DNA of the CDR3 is TGTGCCAGCGGTGACTCCTACGAGCAGTACTTC. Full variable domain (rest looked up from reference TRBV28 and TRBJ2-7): DVKVTQSSRYLVKRTGEKVFLECVQDMDHENMFWYRQDPGLGLRLIYFSYDVKMKEKGDIPEGYSVSREKKERFSLILESASTNQTSMYLCASGDSYEQYFGPGTRLTVT.

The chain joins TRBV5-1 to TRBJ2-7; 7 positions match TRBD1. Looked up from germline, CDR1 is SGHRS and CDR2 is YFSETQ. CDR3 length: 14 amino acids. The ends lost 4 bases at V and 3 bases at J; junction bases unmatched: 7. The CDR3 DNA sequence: TGCGCCAGCAGCATAGACAGGGCTGGCTACGAGCAGTACTTC. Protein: CASSIDRAGYEQYF.

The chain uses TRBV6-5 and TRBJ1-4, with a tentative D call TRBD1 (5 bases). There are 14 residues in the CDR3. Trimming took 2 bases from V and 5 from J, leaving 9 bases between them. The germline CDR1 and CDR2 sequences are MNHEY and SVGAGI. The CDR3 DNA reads TGTGCCAGCAGTTACAGATCAGGGAATGAAAAACTGTTTTTT. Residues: CASSYRSGNEKLFF.

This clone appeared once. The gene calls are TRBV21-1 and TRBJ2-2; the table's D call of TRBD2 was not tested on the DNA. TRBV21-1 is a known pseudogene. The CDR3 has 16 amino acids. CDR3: CASSSSGLPNTGELFF. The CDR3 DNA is TGTGCCAGCAGCAGTTCGGGTCTTCCAAACACCGGGGAGCTGTTTTTT.

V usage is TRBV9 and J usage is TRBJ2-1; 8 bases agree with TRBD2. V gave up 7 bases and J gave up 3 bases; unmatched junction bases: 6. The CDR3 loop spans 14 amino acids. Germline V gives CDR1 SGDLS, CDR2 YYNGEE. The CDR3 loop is CASAGREDYNEQFF. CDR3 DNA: TGTGCCAGCGCTGGGCGGGAGGACTACAATGAGCAGTTCTTC.

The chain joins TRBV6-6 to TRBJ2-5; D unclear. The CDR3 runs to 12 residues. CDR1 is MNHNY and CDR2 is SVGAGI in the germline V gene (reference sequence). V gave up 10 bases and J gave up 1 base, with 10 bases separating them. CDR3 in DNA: TGTGCCATCGCCAATTCCCAAGAGACCCAGTACTTC. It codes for CAIANSQETQYF.

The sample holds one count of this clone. Here the CDR3 reads CAWSPNGRSNYGYTF. The DNA for the CDR3 is TGTGCCTGGAGTCCGAACGGAAGGTCTAACTATGGCTACACCTTC. The chain has TRBV30 and TRBJ1-2, with D hard to call. Germline V lookup: CDR1 GTSNPN, CDR2 SVGIG (reference sequence). V dropped 2 bases and J dropped 0 bases, with 13 bases sitting between them. The CDR3 is made up of 15 amino acids.

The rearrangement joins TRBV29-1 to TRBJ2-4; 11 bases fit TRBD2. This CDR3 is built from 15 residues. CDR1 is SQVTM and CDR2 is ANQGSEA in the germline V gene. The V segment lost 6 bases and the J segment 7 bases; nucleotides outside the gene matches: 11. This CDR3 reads CSVVTSGNRGNIQYF. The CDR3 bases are TGCAGCGTAGTGACTAGCGGGAACCGAGGGAACATTCAGTACTTC.

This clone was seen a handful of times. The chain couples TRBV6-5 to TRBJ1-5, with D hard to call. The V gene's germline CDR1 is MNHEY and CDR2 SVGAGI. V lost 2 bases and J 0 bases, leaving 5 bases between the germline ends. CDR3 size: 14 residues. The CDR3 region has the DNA TGTGCCAGCAGTTACGGGCGTAGCAATCAGCCCCAGCATTTT. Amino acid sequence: CASSYGRSNQPQHF.

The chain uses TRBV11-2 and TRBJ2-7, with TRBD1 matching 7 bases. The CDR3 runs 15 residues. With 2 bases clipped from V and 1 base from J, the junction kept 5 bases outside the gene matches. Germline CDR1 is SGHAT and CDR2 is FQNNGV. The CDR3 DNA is TGTGCCAGCAGCTTAATTCTGACAGGGTCCTACGAGCAGTACTTC. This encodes CASSLILTGSYEQYF.

This CDR3 is CASSLGLDYYNEQFF. As DNA, the CDR3 is TGTGCCAGCAGCTTAGGACTGGACTATTACAATGAGCAGTTCTTC. The chain employs TRBV6-5 and TRBJ2-1; TRBD2 is a possible D gene (6 bases). The CDR3 runs 15 residues. The ends were cut back, 6 bases at V and 4 bases at J, with 16 bases in the middle. The germline gives CDR1 MNHEY, CDR2 SVGAGI.

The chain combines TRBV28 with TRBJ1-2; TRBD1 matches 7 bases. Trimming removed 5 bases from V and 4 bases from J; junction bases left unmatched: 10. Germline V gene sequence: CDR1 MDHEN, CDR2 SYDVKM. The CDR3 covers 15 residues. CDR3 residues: CASSPPAGGSYGYTF. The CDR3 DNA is TGTGCCAGCAGTCCCCCGGCAGGGGGATCCTATGGCTACACCTTC.

The DNA for the CDR3 is TGTGCCAGCAGTTTCTTGGCAGGGCAAGATACGCAGTATTTT. This encodes CASSFLAGQDTQYF. This chain uses TRBV28 with TRBJ2-3; tentatively, D is TRBD1 (5 bases). Germline V CDR1 and CDR2: MDHEN, SYDVKM. This CDR3 comprises 14 residues. V was cut by 3 bases and J by 5 bases, with 12 bases left in between.

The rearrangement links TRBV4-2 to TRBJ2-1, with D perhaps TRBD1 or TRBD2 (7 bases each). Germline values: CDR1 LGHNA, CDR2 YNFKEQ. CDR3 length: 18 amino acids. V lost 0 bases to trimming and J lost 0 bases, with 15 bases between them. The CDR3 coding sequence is TGTGCCAGCAGCCAAGATAGGGGGGGACAGCCCTCCTACAATGAGCAGTTCTTC. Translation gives CASSQDRGGQPSYNEQFF.

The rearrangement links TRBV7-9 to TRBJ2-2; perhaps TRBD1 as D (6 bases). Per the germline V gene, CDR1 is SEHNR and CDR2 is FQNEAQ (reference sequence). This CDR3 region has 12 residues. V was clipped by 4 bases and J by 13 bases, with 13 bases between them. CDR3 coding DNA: TGTGCCAGCAGCTCCGGACTGACAGGGCTGTTTTTT. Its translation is CASSSGLTGLFF.

The CDR3 loop reads CASSPREGGYEQYF. CDR3 nucleotide sequence: TGTGCCAGCAGCCCCCGGGAGGGGGGCTACGAGCAGTACTTC. The gene calls are TRBV9 and TRBJ2-7, with 8 bases identical to TRBD2. Losses at the gene ends were 4 bases for V and 3 bases for J; bases not matched to a gene: 6. Germline CDR1 SGDLS, CDR2 YYNGEE. The CDR3 extends over 14 amino acids.